A selection of T cell receptor beta chains follows, all from one sample in a study of cytomegalovirus exposure and HLA in healthy donors. The protocol was immunoSEQ multiplex PCR, while the TCRdb copy is restricted to in-frame clones and leaves out a portion. The sample holds 150,000 to 200,000 clones, over 60% seen once. Sequencing was done on a sample of PBMCs. The receptors come from a man between 45 and 60 years old in good health and CMV-seropositive. CDR3s include the opening cysteine and the closing phenylalanine or tryptophan. D genes are given only for firm matches. Only some rows state a clone size, as once, few, many or a class for expanded clones.

CDR3 DNA	CDR3 protein	clone size	V gene	J gene	D gene
TGTGCCAGCACTCCCGACTGGAGAGATTATGGCTACACCTTC	CASTPDWRDYGYTF	-	TRBV28	TRBJ1-2	-
TGTGCCAGTAGTATAGATTCGACAGGGCGGAACACTGAAGCTTTCTTT	CASSIDSTGRNTEAFF	-	TRBV19	TRBJ1-1	TRBD1
TGCGCCAGCAGCCCGCGGACAGACTTGAACACTGAAGCTTTCTTT	CASSPRTDLNTEAFF	-	TRBV5-1	TRBJ1-1	-
TGTGCCAGCAGTTCCGCGGGTGGCAGCAATCAGCCCCAGCATTTT	CASSSAGGSNQPQHF	once	TRBV28	TRBJ1-5	-
TGTGCCAGTAGTCTTGCGGCCTTCGGAGGATCTGGAAACACCATATATTTT	CASSLAAFGGSGNTIYF	few	TRBV19	TRBJ1-3	-
TGCGCCAGCAGTGTGGACACGCACACTGAAGCTTTCTTT	CASSVDTHTEAFF	-	TRBV10-2	TRBJ1-1	-
TGTGCCAGCAGCTTGGGCCCTAATCAAGCTGATGAAAAACTGTTTTTT	CASSLGPNQADEKLFF	few	TRBV5-4	TRBJ1-4	-
TGCGCCAGCAGCCAGGGACAGGGCCGTTCACCCCTCCACTTT	CASSQGQGRSPLHF	-	TRBV4-3	TRBJ1-6	TRBD1
TGTGCCAGCAGTTTGGCCGACTCCCTCTATGGCTACACCTTC	CASSLADSLYGYTF	once	TRBV28	TRBJ1-2	-
TGCGCCAGCAGTTCGGCTAGCGGGGGCCGAGGCACCGGGGAGCTGTTTTTT	CASSSASGGRGTGELFF	-	TRBV5-1	TRBJ2-2	TRBD2
TGTGCCAGCAGCCCACAAGGGGGGGTTGAAGCTTTCTTT	CASSPQGGVEAFF	-	TRBV9	TRBJ1-1	-
TGTGCCAGCAGCTTCGGCGACAGGTGGGCCCAAGAGACCCAGTACTTC	CASSFGDRWAQETQYF	few	TRBV7-9	TRBJ2-5	-
TGTGCCAGCTCACCGGACAGAGACTATGGCTACACCTTC	CASSPDRDYGYTF	-	TRBV18	TRBJ1-2	-
TGTGCCAGCAGTCCCCTGGGACAGGGGGACACTGAAGCTTTCTTT	CASSPLGQGDTEAFF	-	TRBV6-6	TRBJ1-1	TRBD1
TGTGCCAGTACCGAACCGAAGGGGAATCAGGGGAGTCGAGAGACCCAGTACTTC	CASTEPKGNQGSRETQYF	-	TRBV19	TRBJ2-5	-
TGTGCCAGCTCGTCGGGGGGCAATTCCAATTCACCCCTCCACTTT	CASSSGGNSNSPLHF	-	TRBV18	TRBJ1-6	-
TGTGCCAGCAGCTTAGTAGGGACAGGGGGCGCCGCTAACTATGGCTACACCTTC	CASSLVGTGGAANYGYTF	-	TRBV7-2	TRBJ1-2	TRBD1